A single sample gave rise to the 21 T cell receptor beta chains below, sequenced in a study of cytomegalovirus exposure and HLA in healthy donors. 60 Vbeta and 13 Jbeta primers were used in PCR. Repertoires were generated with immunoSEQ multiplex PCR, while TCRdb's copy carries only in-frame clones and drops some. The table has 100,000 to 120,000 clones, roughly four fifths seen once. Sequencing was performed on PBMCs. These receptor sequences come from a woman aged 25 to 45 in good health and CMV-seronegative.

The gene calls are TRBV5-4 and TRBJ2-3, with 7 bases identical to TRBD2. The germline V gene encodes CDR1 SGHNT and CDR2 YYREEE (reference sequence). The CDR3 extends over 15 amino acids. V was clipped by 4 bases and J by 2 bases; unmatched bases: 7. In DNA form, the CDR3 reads TGTGCCAGCAGCCTAGGCGGGGGTAACACAGATACGCAGTATTTT. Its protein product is CASSLGGGNTDTQYF. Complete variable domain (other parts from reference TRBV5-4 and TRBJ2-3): ETGVTQSPTHLIKTRGQQVTLRCSSQSGHNTVSWYQQALGQGPQFIFQYYREEENGRGNFPPRFSGLQFPNYSSELNVNALELDDSALYLCASSLGGGNTDTQYFGPGTRLTVL.

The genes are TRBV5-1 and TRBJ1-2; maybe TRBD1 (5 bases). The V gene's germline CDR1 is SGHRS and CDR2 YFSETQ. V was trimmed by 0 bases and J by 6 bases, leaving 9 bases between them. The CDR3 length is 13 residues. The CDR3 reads CASSLVVRDGYTF. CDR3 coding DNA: TGCGCCAGCAGCTTGGTTGTCAGGGATGGCTACACCTTC.

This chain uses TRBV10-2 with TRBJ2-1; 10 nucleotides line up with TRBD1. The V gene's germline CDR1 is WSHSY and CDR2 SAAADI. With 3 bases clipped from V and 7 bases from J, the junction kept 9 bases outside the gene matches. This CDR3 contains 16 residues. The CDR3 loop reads CASSDPGTGVRNEQFF. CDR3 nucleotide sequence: TGCGCCAGCAGTGACCCGGGGACAGGGGTGAGGAATGAGCAGTTCTTC.

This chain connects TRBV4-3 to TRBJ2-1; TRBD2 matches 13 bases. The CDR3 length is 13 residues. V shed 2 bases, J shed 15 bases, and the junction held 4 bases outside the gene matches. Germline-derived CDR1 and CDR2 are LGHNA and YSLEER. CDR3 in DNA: TGCGCCAGCAGCCAAACGACTAGCGGGAGGCCGTTCTTC. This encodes CASSQTTSGRPFF.

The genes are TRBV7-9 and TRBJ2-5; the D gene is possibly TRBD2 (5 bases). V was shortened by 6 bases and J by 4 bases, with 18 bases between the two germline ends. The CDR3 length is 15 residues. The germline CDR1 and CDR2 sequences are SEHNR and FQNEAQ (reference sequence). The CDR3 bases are TGTGCCAGCAGAAGTGGCTCTAGCAAGCGAGAGACCCAGTACTTC. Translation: CASRSGSSKRETQYF. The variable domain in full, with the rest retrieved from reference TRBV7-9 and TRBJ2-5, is DTGVSQNPRHKITKRGQNVTFRCDPISEHNRLYWYRQTLGQGPEFLTYFQNEAQLEKSRLLSDRFSAERPKGSFSTLEIQRTEQGDSAMYLCASRSGSSKRETQYFGPGTRLLVL.

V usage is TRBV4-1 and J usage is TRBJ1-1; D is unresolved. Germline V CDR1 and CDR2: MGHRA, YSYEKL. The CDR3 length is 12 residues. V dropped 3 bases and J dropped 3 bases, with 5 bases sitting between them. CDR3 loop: CASSHGYTEAFF. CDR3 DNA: TGCGCCAGCAGCCACGGGTACACTGAAGCTTTCTTT.

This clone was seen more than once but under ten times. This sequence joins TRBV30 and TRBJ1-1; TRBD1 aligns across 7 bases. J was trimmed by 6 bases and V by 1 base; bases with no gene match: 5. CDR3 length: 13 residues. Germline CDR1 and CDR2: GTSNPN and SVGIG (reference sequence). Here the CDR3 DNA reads TGTGCCTGGAGTGAGGACAGGATAGCTGAAGCTTTCTTT. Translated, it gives CAWSEDRIAEAFF.

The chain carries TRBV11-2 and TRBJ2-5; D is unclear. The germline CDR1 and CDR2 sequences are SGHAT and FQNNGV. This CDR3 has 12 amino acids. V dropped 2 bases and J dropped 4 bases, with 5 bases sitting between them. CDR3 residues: CASSLSLETQYF. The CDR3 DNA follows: TGTGCCAGCAGCTTAAGCTTAGAGACCCAGTACTTC.

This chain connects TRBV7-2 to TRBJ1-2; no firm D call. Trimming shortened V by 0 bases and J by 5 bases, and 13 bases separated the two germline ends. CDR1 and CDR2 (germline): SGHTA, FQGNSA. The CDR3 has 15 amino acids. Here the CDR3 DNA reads TGTGCCAGCAGCTTAGCGTCGGAGAAAGGTTATGGCTACACCTTC. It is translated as CASSLASEKGYGYTF. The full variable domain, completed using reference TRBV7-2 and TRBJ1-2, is GAGVSQSPSNKVTEKGKDVELRCDPISGHTALYWYRQSLGQGLEFLIYFQGNSAPDKSGLPSDRFSAERTGGSVSTLTIQRTQQEDSAVYLCASSLASEKGYGYTFGSGTRLTVV.

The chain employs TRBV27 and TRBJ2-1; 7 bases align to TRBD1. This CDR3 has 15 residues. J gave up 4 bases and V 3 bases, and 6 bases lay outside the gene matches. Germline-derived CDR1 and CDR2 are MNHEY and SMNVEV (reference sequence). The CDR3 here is CASSFGTADYNEQFF. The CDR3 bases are TGTGCCAGCAGTTTTGGGACAGCCGATTACAATGAGCAGTTCTTC.

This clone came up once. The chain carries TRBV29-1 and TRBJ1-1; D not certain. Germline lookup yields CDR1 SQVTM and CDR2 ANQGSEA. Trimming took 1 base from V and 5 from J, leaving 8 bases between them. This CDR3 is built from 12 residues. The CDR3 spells CSVEGLDTEAFF. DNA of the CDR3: TGCAGCGTTGAAGGACTTGATACTGAAGCTTTCTTT.

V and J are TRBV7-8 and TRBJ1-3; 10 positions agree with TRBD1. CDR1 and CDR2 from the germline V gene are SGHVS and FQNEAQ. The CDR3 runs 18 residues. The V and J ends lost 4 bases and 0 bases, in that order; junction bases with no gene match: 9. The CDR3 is CASSSTGGAWGSGNTIYF. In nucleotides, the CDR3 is TGTGCCAGCAGCTCGACAGGGGGCGCATGGGGCTCTGGAAACACCATATATTTT.

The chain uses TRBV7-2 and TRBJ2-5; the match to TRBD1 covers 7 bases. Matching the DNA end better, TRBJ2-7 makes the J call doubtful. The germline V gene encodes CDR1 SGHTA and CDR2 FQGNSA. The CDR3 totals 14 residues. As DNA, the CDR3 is TGTGCCAGCAGGCCACGACAGGGCCCCTACGAGCAGTACTTC. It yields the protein CASRPRQGPYEQYF.

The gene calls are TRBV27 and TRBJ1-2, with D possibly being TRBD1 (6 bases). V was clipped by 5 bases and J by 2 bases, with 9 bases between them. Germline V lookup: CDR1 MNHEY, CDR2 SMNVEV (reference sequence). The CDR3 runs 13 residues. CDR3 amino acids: CASSTTGNYGYTF. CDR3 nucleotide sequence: TGTGCCAGCAGTACGACAGGCAACTATGGCTACACCTTC.

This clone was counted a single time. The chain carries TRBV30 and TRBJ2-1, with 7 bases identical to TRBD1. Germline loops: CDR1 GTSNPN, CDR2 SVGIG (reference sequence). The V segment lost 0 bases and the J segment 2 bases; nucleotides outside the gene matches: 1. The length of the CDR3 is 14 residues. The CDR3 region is CAWSVGGPYNEQFF. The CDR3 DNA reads TGTGCCTGGAGTGTAGGGGGCCCCTACAATGAGCAGTTCTTC.

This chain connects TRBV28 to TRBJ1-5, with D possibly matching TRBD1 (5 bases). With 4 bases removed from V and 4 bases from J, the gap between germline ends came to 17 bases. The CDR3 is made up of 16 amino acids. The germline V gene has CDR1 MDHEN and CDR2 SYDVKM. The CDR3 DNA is TGTGCCAGCAGTTGGGGTGGGGCCCGCCAAAATCAGCCCCAGCATTTT. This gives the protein CASSWGGARQNQPQHF.

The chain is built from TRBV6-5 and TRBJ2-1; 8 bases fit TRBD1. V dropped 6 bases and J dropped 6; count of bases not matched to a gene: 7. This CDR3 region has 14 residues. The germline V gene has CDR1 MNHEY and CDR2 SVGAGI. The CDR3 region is CASRGTGGTNEQFF. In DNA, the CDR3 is TGTGCCAGCAGGGGAACAGGGGGAACCAATGAGCAGTTCTTC.

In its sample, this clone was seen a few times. The CDR3 reads CSVDDRGRRKTEAFF. CDR3 DNA: TGCAGCGTTGATGACAGGGGGCGCAGGAAAACTGAAGCTTTCTTT. The V and J genes are TRBV29-1 and TRBJ1-1; 10 positions match TRBD1. The CDR3 length is 15 residues. The J segment lost 5 bases and the V segment lost 3 bases, leaving 9 bases of the junction unmatched. Germline V gives CDR1 SQVTM, CDR2 ANQGSEA.

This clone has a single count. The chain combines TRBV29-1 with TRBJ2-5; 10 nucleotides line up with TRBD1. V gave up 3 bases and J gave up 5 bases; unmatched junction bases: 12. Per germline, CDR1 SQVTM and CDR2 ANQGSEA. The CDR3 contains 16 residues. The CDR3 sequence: CSVDPARGQGIETQYF. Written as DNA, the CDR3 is TGCAGCGTTGACCCTGCTCGGGGACAGGGGATTGAGACCCAGTACTTC.

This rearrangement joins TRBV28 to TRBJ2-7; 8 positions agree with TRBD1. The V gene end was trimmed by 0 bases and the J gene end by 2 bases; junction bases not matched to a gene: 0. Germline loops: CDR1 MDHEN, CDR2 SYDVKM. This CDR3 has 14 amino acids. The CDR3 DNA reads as TGTGCCAGCAGTTTATGGGACAGGGCCTACGAGCAGTACTTC. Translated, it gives CASSLWDRAYEQYF.

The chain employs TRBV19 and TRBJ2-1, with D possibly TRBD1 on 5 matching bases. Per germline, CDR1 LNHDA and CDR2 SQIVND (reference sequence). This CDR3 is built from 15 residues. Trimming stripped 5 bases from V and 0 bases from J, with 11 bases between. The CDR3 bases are TGTGCCAGTAGTGATCAGGGAAACTCCTACAATGAGCAGTTCTTC. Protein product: CASSDQGNSYNEQFF. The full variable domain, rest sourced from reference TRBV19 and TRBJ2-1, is DGGITQSPKYLFRKEGQNVTLSCEQNLNHDAMYWYRQDPGQGLRLIYYSQIVNDFQKGDIAEGYSVSREKKESFPLTVTSAQKNPTAFYLCASSDQGNSYNEQFFGPGTRLTVL.